The subject of this entry is one TCR beta chain. Its antigen is not identified. Expressed TCRB transcripts were sequenced because the entire RNA isolate underwent reverse transcription. Libraries were prepared by immunoSEQ multiplex PCR; TCRdb keeps only in-frame clonotypes and omits some of them. The sample has around 140,000 clones; less than 11% are singletons. With 3 bases removed from V and 1 base from J, the gap between germline ends came to 7 bases. The CDR3 is 14 amino acids. The germline V gene encodes CDR1 SGDLS and CDR2 YYNGEE. The sample belongs to a study of beta chain features in type 1 diabetes. Study-wide background: Summed over all samples, the examined sorted cells came to 100 million to 130 million.

Sorting of CD4+ naive, central memory, regulatory and stem cell-like memory cells was performed via CD45RO/CCR7/CD25/CD127/CD95/CD27. Study conclusions and caveats: The study found that naive, central memory and Treg TCRB repertoires appeared more similar in patients than in healthy donors. Among type 1 diabetes patients, VDJ junctions had fewer insertions and more deletions.

The material sequenced was naive CD4+ T cells from blood. The chain is built from TRBV9 and TRBJ2-2; unclear D gene. The sequence was collected from a man younger than 30 in good health. DNA of the CDR3: TGTGCCAGCAGCGCGTATAAGAACACCGGGGAGCTGTTTTTT. Translated, it gives CASSAYKNTGELFF.